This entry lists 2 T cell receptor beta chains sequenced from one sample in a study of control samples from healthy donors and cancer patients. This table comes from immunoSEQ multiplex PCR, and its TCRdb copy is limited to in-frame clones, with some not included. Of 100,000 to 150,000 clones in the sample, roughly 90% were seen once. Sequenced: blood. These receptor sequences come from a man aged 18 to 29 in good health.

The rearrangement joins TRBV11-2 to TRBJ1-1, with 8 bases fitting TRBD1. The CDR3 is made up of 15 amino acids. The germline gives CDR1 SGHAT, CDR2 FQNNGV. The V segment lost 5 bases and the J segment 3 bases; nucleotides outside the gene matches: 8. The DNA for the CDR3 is TGTGCCAGCAGCATCAGACAGGGGCGATACACTGAAGCTTTCTTT. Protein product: CASSIRQGRYTEAFF.

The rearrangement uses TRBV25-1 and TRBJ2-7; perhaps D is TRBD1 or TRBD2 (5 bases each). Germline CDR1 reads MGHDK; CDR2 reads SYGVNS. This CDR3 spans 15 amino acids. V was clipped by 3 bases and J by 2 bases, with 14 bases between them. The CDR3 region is CASSETRDQPYEQYF. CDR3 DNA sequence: TGTGCCAGCAGTGAGACCCGGGACCAACCCTACGAGCAGTACTTC.